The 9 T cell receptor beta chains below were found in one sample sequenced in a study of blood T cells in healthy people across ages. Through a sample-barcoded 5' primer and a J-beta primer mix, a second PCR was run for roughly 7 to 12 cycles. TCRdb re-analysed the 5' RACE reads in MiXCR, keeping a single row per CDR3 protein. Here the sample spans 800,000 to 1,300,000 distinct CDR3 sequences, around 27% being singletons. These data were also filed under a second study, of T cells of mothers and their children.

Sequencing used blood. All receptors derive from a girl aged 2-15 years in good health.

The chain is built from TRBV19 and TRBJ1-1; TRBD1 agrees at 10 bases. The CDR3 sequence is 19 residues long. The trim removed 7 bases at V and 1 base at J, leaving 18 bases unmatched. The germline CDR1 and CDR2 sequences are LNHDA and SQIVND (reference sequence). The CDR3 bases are TGTGCCAGTACTCCCCTGGGGACAGGGGCTTCGATTGGGAACACTGAAGCTTTCTTT. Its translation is CASTPLGTGASIGNTEAFF.

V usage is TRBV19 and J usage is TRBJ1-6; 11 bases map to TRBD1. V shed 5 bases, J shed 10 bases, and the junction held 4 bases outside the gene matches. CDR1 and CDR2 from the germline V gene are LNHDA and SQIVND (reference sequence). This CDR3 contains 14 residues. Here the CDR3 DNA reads TGTGCCAGTAGTCGGGGACAGGGGGGATCACCCCTCCACTTT. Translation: CASSRGQGGSPLHF.

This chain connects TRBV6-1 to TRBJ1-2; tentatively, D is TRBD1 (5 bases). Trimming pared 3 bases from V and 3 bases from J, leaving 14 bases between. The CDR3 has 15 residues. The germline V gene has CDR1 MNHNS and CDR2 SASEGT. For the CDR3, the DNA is TGTGCCAGCAGTGATCTGGGGGGGATGGACTATGGCTACACCTTC. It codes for CASSDLGGMDYGYTF.

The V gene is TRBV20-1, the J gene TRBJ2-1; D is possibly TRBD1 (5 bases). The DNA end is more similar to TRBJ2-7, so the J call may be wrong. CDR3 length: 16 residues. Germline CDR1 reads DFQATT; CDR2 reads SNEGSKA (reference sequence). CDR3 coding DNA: TGCAGTGCTAAAGGCGTTAAAGGGGTACAATCCTACGAGCAGTACTTC. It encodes CSAKGVKGVQSYEQYF.

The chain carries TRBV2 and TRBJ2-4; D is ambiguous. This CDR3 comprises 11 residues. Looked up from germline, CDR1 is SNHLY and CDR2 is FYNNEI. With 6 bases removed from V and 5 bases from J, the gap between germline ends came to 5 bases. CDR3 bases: TGTGCCAGCAGCTCTGAAAACATTCAGTACTTC. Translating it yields CASSSENIQYF.

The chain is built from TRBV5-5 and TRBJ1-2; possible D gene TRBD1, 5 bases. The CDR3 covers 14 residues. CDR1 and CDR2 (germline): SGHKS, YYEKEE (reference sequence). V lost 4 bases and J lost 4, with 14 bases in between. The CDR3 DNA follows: TGTGCCAGCAGCCCGACAGCTTTTTCCTATGGCTACACCTTC. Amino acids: CASSPTAFSYGYTF.

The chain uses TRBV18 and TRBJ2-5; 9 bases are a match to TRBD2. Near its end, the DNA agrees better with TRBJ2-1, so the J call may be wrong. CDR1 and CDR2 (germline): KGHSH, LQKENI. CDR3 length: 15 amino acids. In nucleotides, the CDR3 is TGTGCCAGCTCACCGACTAGCGGTTTTGGCAATGAGCAGTTCTTC. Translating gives CASSPTSGFGNEQFF.

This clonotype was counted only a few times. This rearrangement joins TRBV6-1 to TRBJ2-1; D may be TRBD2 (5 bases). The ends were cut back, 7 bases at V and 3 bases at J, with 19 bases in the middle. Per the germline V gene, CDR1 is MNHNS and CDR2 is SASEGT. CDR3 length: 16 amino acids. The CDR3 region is CASKDSFGAVYNEQFF. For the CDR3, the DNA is TGTGCCAGCAAGGATTCTTTCGGAGCGGTCTACAATGAGCAGTTCTTC.

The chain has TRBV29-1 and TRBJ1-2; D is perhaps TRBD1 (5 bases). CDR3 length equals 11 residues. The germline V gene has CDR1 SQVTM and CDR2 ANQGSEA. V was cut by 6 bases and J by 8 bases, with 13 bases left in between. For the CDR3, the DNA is TGCAGCGTCGCGCCGGGGGACGGCTACACCTTC. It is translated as CSVAPGDGYTF.